The next 26 T cell receptor beta chains were all read from a single sample in a study of CD8 T cells in Susac syndrome. A quantity of roughly 0.5 to 1 ug RNA underwent reverse transcription using random hexamers. TCRdb recomputed calls from the immunoSEQ multiplex PCR reads with MiXCR, one row per CDR3 protein. The sample lists some 150,000 distinct CDR3 sequences; roughly 96% were seen once. Sequencing input: CD4+ T cells from PBMCs. The source of these receptors is a human donor with Susac syndrome.

The V gene is TRBV12-3 or TRBV12-4, the J gene TRBJ1-2; no clear D. Trimming removed 4 bases at V and 4 bases at J, with 4 bases between. This CDR3 contains 11 residues. This CDR3 reads CASSSLYGYTF. As DNA, the CDR3 is TGTGCCAGCAGTTCCCTCTATGGCTACACCTTC.

The rearrangement uses TRBV20-1 and TRBJ2-5, with 10 positions matching TRBD2. Germline CDR1 DFQATT, CDR2 SNEGSKA (reference sequence). J gave up 1 base and V 3 bases, and 8 bases lay outside the gene matches. This CDR3 comprises 16 residues. The DNA of the CDR3 is TGCAGTGCTAGGGCGGCTAGCGGGGGAGTCCAAGAGACCCAGTACTTC. It translates to CSARAASGGVQETQYF.

The V gene is TRBV29-1, the J gene TRBJ1-2; maybe TRBD1 (5 bases). Trimming took 1 base from V and 4 from J, leaving 19 bases between them. CDR1 is SQVTM, CDR2 ANQGSEA, per germline. The CDR3 runs 16 residues. CDR3 loop: CSVEVGFGGGGYGYTF. The CDR3 nucleotides read TGCAGCGTTGAAGTTGGCTTTGGCGGGGGGGGCTATGGCTACACCTTC.

The chain uses TRBV9 and TRBJ2-3; a weak D match, TRBD2 (6 bases). CDR3 length: 14 amino acids. V lost 0 bases, J lost 1 base, and 6 bases lay in between. The germline gives CDR1 SGDLS, CDR2 YYNGEE. In DNA, the CDR3 is TGTGCCAGCAGCGTAGGGGAGGGCACAGATACGCAGTATTTT. It translates to CASSVGEGTDTQYF.

The genes are TRBV7-3 and TRBJ1-2; 9 bases line up with TRBD1. V lost 5 bases, J lost 8 bases, and 12 bases stayed unmatched. Germline-derived CDR1 and CDR2 are SGHTA and FQGTGA. The CDR3 is made up of 15 amino acids. The CDR3 DNA reads as TGTGCCAGCAGCCCCTACCCGGGACAGGGCGTAGGCTACACCTTC. Its protein is CASSPYPGQGVGYTF. The whole variable domain, filled in from reference TRBV7-3 and TRBJ1-2, reads GAGVSQTPSNKVTEKGKYVELRCDPISGHTALYWYRQSLGQGPEFLIYFQGTGAADDSGLPNDRFFAVRPEGSVSTLKIQRTERGDSAVYLCASSPYPGQGVGYTFGSGTRLTVV.

This clonotype showed up just a few times. V gene TRBV7-9 combines with J gene TRBJ2-7; D remains unclear. Germline V gene data show CDR1 as SEHNR and CDR2 as FQNEAQ (reference sequence). V lost 5 bases and J 1 base, leaving 21 bases between the germline ends. The CDR3 is 17 residues long. CDR3: CASSQGVPQTDSYEQYF. The CDR3 nucleotides are TGTGCCAGCAGCCAAGGAGTCCCTCAGACCGATTCCTACGAGCAGTACTTC.

V usage is TRBV3-1 and J usage is TRBJ1-5; no firm D call. Between the trimmed V and J ends, which lost 1 base and 11 bases, there was a span of 9 bases. Germline CDR1 LGHDT, CDR2 YNNKEL (reference sequence). The CDR3 has 12 amino acids. CDR3 amino acids: CASSQGATAQHF. CDR3 nucleotide sequence: TGTGCCAGCAGCCAAGGGGCGACGGCCCAGCATTTT. Variable domain in full (rest from reference TRBV3-1 and TRBJ1-5): DTAVSQTPKYLVTQMGNDKSIKCEQNLGHDTMYWYKQDSKKFLKIMFSYNNKELIINETVPNRFSPKSPDKAHLNLHINSLELGDSAVYFCASSQGATAQHFGDGTRLSIL.

The chain carries TRBV9 and TRBJ2-5, with D perhaps being TRBD1 or TRBD2 (6 bases each). V was cut by 0 bases and J by 5 bases, with 17 bases left in between. The CDR3 is made up of 16 amino acids. Per germline, CDR1 SGDLS and CDR2 YYNGEE. In nucleotides, the CDR3 is TGTGCCAGCAGCGTAGGCGAGGGGGGCCGGTGGGAGACCCAGTACTTC. It is translated as CASSVGEGGRWETQYF. Supplemented by reference TRBV9 and TRBJ2-5, the full variable domain reads DSGVTQTPKHLITATGQRVTLRCSPRSGDLSVYWYQQSLDQGLQFLIQYYNGEERAKGNILERFSAQQFPDLHSELNLSSLELGDSALYFCASSVGEGGRWETQYFGPGTRLLVL.

The V gene is TRBV5-1, the J gene TRBJ2-3; TRBD1 matches at 7 bases. Trimming cost V 6 bases and J 4 bases; bases outside gene matches: 8. The CDR3 length is 14 residues. Germline V gives CDR1 SGHRS, CDR2 YFSETQ. CDR3 DNA: TGCGCCAGCAATCCCAACAGGGGACCAGATACGCAGTATTTT. Its translation is CASNPNRGPDTQYF.

The rearrangement joins TRBV29-1 to TRBJ2-7; D not certain. Germline V CDR1 and CDR2: SQVTM, ANQGSEA. This CDR3 has 14 amino acids. Trimming took 2 bases from V and 12 from J, leaving 23 bases between them. This CDR3 reads CSVETWYGRHVRYF. The CDR3 DNA sequence: TGCAGCGTTGAAACGTGGTACGGCAGGCACGTTCGGTACTTC.

The genes are TRBV23-1 and TRBJ2-1, with 9 bases fitting TRBD2. TRBV23-1 is noted as an ORF with a role that remains uncertain. CDR3 length: 16 amino acids. Losses at the gene ends were 6 bases for V and 5 bases for J; bases not matched to a gene: 11. The CDR3 here is CASSPAGRGGHNEQFF. Written as DNA, the CDR3 is TGCGCCAGCAGCCCCGCGGGGCGGGGGGGCCACAATGAGCAGTTCTTC.

The CDR3 nucleotides are TGTGCCAGCAGTTTTGAATTTTACGAGCAGTACTTC. This sequence encodes CASSFEFYEQYF. The chain couples TRBV12-3 or TRBV12-4 to TRBJ2-7; D unclear. This CDR3 has 12 residues. V lost 3 bases and J lost 4, with 7 bases in between.

This CDR3 reads CASPAGPNQPQHF. The CDR3 region has the DNA TGTGCCAGCCCAGCGGGGCCCAATCAGCCCCAGCATTTT. The chain combines TRBV21-1 with TRBJ1-5. TRBV21-1 is a documented pseudogene. The CDR3 is made up of 13 amino acids.

J is TRBJ2-7 and V is TRBV3-1, with 7 bases lining up with TRBD2. The CDR3 totals 15 residues. V lost 2 bases, J lost 7 bases, and 11 bases stayed unmatched. Germline CDR1 is LGHDT and CDR2 is YNNKEL (reference sequence). CDR3 DNA: TGTGCCAGCAGCCAATCTAGGGCTAGCGGTAGAGAGCAGTACTTC. As protein: CASSQSRASGREQYF.

There are a few counts of this clonotype. This chain links TRBV3-1 with TRBJ1-1; D is ambiguous. In germline, CDR1 is LGHDT, CDR2 YNNKEL (reference sequence). This CDR3 region has 14 residues. V lost 0 bases to trimming and J lost 0 bases, with 5 bases between them. Here the CDR3 reads CASSQERLNTEAFF. The CDR3 DNA reads as TGTGCCAGCAGCCAAGAGAGGTTGAACACTGAAGCTTTCTTT.

This chain uses TRBV3-1 with TRBJ2-1, with TRBD2 identical over 14 bases. V dropped 1 base and J dropped 0; count of bases not matched to a gene: 8. The V gene's germline CDR1 is LGHDT and CDR2 YNNKEL (reference sequence). The CDR3 sequence is 20 residues long. This CDR3 reads CASSQVRGLAGAGSYNEQFF. CDR3 nucleotide sequence: TGTGCCAGCAGCCAAGTTCGGGGACTAGCGGGGGCGGGCTCCTACAATGAGCAGTTCTTC.

This chain connects TRBV25-1 to TRBJ2-5; weak D call: TRBD2 (6 bases). This CDR3 is built from 13 residues. Germline V CDR1 and CDR2: MGHDK, SYGVNS. V shed 4 bases and J shed 0 bases, with 6 bases lying between them. CDR3 loop: CASSAGDQETQYF. CDR3 nucleotide sequence: TGTGCCAGCAGTGCGGGGGACCAAGAGACCCAGTACTTC. Using reference TRBV25-1 and TRBJ2-5 for the parts outside the CDR3, the full variable domain is EADIYQTPRYLVIGTGKKITLECSQTMGHDKMYWYQQDPGMELHLIHYSYGVNSTEKGDLSSESTVSRIRTEHFPLTLESARPSHTSQYLCASSAGDQETQYFGPGTRLLVL.

The V and J genes are TRBV18 and TRBJ2-7; no clear D gene. Germline-derived CDR1 and CDR2 are KGHSH and LQKENI. Between the trimmed V and J ends, which lost 0 bases and 5 bases, there was a span of 8 bases. This CDR3 is 13 amino acids long. The CDR3 loop reads CASSPPGMNEQYF. CDR3 coding DNA: TGTGCCAGCTCACCACCTGGGATGAACGAGCAGTACTTC.

The chain uses TRBV9 and TRBJ2-1; TRBD2 matches 7 bases. In germline, CDR1 is SGDLS, CDR2 YYNGEE. Trimming took 3 bases from V and 5 from J; bases not matched to a gene: 2. The CDR3 consists of 13 residues. CDR3 loop: CASSATSHNEQFF. The CDR3 nucleotides read TGTGCCAGCAGCGCGACTAGCCACAATGAGCAGTTCTTC.

CDR3 DNA: TGTGCCAGCAGCCATCACCGGGACAACACAGATACGCAGTATTTT. Translating it yields CASSHHRDNTDTQYF. This chain links TRBV3-1 with TRBJ2-3; possible D gene TRBD1, 6 bases. V was pared by 3 bases and J by 2 bases, with 12 bases between. The germline gives CDR1 LGHDT, CDR2 YNNKEL (reference sequence). CDR3 length: 15 amino acids.

V gene TRBV20-1 combines with J gene TRBJ2-1; D ambiguous. Trimming stripped 7 bases from V and 0 bases from J, with 13 bases between. The length of the CDR3 is 14 residues. CDR1 and CDR2 (germline): DFQATT, SNEGSKA (reference sequence). The CDR3 loop is CSGLGSSSYNEQFF. Here the CDR3 DNA reads TGCAGTGGGCTAGGTAGCTCCTCCTACAATGAGCAGTTCTTC.

The chain employs TRBV7-2 and TRBJ2-3; D unclear. CDR3 size: 13 residues. Looked up from germline, CDR1 is SGHTA and CDR2 is FQGNSA. Trimming cost V 3 bases and J 5 bases, with 9 bases left between them. The CDR3: CASSFIGGDTQYF. DNA for the CDR3: TGTGCCAGCAGCTTCATAGGTGGAGATACGCAGTATTTT.

This chain connects TRBV3-1 to TRBJ1-6; possibly TRBD1 for D (5 bases). Trimming removed 0 bases at V and 3 bases at J, with 12 bases between. The germline CDR1 and CDR2 sequences are LGHDT and YNNKEL (reference sequence). The CDR3 length is 17 residues. The CDR3 DNA reads as TGTGCCAGCAGCCAAGATTTGGGGGGAGTCTATAATTCACCCCTCCACTTT. It encodes CASSQDLGGVYNSPLHF.

The chain carries TRBV5-1 and TRBJ1-5; no definite D call. There are 15 residues in the CDR3. V shed 4 bases and J shed 3 bases, with 14 bases lying between them. Per the germline V gene, CDR1 is SGHRS and CDR2 is YFSETQ. The CDR3 DNA is TGCGCCAGCAGCGCAGACGGCGAACTCAATCAGCCCCAGCATTTT. It is translated as CASSADGELNQPQHF.

The V and J genes are TRBV29-1 and TRBJ1-5; 7 bases map to TRBD1. Trimming cost V 3 bases and J 5 bases; bases outside gene matches: 10. Germline CDR1 reads SQVTM; CDR2 reads ANQGSEA. The CDR3 extends over 15 amino acids. Here the CDR3 DNA reads TGCAGCGTTGACGGGAGACAGGGATATTATCAGCCCCAGCATTTT. Translating it yields CSVDGRQGYYQPQHF.

V usage is TRBV21-1 and J usage is TRBJ2-3; whether TRBD1, the table's D call, matches the DNA was not checked. TRBV21-1 constitutes a pseudogene. The CDR3 totals 17 residues. In DNA form, the CDR3 reads TGTGCCAGCAGCAAAGCAGGGGGTGTCCCTCTCCCAGATACGCAGTATTTT. Translating it yields CASSKAGGVPLPDTQYF.